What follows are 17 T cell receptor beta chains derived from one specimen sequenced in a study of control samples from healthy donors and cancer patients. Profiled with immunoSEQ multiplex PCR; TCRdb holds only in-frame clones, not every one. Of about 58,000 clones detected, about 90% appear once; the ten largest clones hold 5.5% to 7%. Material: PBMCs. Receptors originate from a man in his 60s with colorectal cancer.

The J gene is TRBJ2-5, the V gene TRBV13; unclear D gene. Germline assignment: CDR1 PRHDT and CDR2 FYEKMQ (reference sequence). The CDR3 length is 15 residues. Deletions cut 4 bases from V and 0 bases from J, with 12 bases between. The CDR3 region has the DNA TGTGCCAGCAGCTCGATGACCGCCAACCAAGAGACCCAGTACTTC. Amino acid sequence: CASSSMTANQETQYF.

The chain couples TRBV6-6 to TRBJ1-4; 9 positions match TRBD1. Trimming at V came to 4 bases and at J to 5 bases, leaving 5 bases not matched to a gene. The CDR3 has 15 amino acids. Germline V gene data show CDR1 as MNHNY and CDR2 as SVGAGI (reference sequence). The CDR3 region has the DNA TGTGCCAGCAGTTTCGGACAGGGGCCAAATGAAAAACTGTTTTTT. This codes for CASSFGQGPNEKLFF.

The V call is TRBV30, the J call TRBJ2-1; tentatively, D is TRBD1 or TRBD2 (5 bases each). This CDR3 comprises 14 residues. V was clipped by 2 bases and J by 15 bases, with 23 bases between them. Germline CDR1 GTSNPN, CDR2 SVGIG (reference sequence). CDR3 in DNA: TGTGCCTGGAGTACCTCCGGGACGACGTTACAGCCGTTCTTC. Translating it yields CAWSTSGTTLQPFF.

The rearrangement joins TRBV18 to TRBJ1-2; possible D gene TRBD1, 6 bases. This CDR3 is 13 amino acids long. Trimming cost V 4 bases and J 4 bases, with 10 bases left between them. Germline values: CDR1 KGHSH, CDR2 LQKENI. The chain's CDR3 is CASSHTGSYGYTF. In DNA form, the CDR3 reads TGTGCCAGCTCACACACAGGGAGCTATGGCTACACCTTC.

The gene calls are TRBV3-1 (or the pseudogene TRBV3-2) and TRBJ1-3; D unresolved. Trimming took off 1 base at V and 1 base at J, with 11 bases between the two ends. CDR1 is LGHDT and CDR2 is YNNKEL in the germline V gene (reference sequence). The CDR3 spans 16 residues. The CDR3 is CASSQVLPASGNTIYF. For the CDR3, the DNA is TGTGCCAGCAGCCAAGTTTTGCCTGCATCTGGAAACACCATATATTTT.

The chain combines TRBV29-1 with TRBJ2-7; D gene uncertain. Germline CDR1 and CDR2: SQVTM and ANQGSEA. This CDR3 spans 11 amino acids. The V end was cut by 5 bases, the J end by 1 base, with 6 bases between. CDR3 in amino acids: CSVRWSYEQYF. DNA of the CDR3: TGCAGCGTTAGATGGTCCTACGAGCAGTACTTC.

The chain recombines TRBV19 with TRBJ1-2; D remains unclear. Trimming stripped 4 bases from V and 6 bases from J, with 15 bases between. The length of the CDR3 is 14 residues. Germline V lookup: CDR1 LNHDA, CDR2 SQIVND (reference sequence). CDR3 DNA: TGTGCCAGTAGTAGGGCTGGGAGTTGGGATGGCTACACCTTC. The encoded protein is CASSRAGSWDGYTF.

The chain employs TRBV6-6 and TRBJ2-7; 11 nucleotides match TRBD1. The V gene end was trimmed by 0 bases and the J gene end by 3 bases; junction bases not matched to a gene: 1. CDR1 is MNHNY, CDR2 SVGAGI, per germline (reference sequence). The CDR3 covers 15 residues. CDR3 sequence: CASSYSGTGGYEQYF. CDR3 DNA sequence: TGTGCCAGCAGTTACTCTGGGACAGGGGGCTACGAGCAGTACTTC.

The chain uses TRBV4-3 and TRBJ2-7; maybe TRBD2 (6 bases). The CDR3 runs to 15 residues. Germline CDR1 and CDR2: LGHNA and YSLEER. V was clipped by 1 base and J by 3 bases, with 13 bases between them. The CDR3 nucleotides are TGCGCCAGCAGCCAAGGACTAGGACGCGGCTACGAGCAGTACTTC. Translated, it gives CASSQGLGRGYEQYF.

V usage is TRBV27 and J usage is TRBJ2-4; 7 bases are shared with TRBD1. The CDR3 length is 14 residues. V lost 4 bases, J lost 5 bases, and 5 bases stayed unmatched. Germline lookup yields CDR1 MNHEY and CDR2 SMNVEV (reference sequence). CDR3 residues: CASSYYRGQNIQYF. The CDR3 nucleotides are TGTGCCAGCAGTTACTACAGGGGCCAAAACATTCAGTACTTC.

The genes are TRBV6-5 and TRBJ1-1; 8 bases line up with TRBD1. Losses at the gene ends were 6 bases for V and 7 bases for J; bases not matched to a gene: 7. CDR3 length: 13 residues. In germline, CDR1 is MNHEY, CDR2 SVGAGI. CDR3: CASRTIGQGEAFF. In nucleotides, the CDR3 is TGTGCCAGCAGGACGATAGGACAGGGTGAAGCTTTCTTT.

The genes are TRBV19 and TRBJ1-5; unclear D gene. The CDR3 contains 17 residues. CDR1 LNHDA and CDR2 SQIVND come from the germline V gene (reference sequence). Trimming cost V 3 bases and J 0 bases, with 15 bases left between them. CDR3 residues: CASSMRSGIGSNQPQHF. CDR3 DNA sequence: TGTGCCAGTAGTATGCGGTCCGGAATTGGTAGCAATCAGCCCCAGCATTTT.

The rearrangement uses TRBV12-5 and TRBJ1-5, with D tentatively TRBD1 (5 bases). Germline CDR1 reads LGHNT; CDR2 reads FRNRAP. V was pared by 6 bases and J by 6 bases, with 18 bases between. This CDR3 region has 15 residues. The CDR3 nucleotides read TGTGCTAGTGGGTACCGGGCCAGGGAGGGTCAGCCCCAGCATTTT. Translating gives CASGYRAREGQPQHF.

This CDR3 reads CASSLGQQIGEQYF. The CDR3 DNA reads TGTGCCAGCAGCTTAGGACAGCAGATTGGCGAGCAGTACTTC. The rearrangement joins TRBV11-2 to TRBJ2-7; a possible D gene is TRBD1 (5 bases). CDR3 size: 14 residues. The V end lost 1 base, the J end lost 6 bases, and 13 bases lay between the germline ends. Germline V gene data show CDR1 as SGHAT and CDR2 as FQNNGV.

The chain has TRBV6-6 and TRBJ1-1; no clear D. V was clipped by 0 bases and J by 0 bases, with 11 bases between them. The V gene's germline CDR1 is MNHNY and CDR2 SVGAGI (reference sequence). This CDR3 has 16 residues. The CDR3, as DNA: TGTGCCAGCAGTTACTCGACGGGGATTTTGAACACTGAAGCTTTCTTT. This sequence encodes CASSYSTGILNTEAFF.

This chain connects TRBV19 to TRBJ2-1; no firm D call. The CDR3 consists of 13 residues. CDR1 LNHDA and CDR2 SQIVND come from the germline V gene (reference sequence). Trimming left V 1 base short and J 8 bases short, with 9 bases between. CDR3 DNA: TGTGCCAGTAGTATAGTCGCGGTGGATGAGCAGTTCTTC. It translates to CASSIVAVDEQFF.

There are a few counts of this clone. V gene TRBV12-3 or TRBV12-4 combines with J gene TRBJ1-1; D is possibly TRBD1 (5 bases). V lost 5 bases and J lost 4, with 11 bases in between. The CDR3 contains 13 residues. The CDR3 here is CASSLQGPTEAFF. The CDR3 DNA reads TGTGCCAGCAGTCTTCAGGGACCCACTGAAGCTTTCTTT.